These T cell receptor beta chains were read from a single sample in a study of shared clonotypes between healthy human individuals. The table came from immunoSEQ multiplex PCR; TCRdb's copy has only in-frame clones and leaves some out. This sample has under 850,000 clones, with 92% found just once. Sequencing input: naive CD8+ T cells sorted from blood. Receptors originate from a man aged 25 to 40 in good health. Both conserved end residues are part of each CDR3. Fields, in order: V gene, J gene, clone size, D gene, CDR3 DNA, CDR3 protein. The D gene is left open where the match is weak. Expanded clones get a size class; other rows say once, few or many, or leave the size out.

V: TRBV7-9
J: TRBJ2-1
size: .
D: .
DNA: TGTGCCTCCGGAGTGCGATCCTACAATGAGCAGTTCTTC
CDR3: CASGVRSYNEQFF

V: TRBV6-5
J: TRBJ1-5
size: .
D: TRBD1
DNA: TGTGCCAGTGGGACAGGGTTCAATCAGCCCCAGCATTTT
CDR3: CASGTGFNQPQHF

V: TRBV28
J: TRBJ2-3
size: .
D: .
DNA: TGTGCCAGCAGTTTACAAGGGGGGCCAACAACAGATACGCAGTATTTT
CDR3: CASSLQGGPTTDTQYF

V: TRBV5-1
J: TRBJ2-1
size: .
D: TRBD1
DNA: TGCGCCAGCAGCTTGAGGGGGCAGGGAGTCCACACACGAAATGAGCAGTTCTTC
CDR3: CASSLRGQGVHTRNEQFF

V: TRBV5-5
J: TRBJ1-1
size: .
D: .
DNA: TGTGCCAGCAGTCCAGGCCCCGGGCAATTGAACACTGAAGCTTTCTTT
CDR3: CASSPGPGQLNTEAFF

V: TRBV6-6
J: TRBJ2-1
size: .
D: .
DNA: TGTGCCAGCAGTTACGCCCCTGAGCAGTTCTTC
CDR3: CASSYAPEQFF

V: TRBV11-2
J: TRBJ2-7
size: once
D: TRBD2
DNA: TGTGCCAGCAGCTTAGATGACACGCCGGGGGGCGAGCAGTACTTC
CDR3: CASSLDDTPGGEQYF

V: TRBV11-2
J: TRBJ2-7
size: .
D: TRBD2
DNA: TGTGCCAGCAGAACGACTAGCGGAGGGCCCTACGAGCAGTACTTC
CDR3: CASRTTSGGPYEQYF

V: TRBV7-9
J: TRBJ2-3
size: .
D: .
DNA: TGTGCCAGCAGCCCCAACACTCTAGCAGCTAGCACAGATACGCAGTATTTT
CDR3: CASSPNTLAASTDTQYF

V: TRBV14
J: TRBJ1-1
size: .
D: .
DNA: TGTGCCAGCAGCCAAGATGCAGCGCAGAACACTGAAGCTTTCTTT
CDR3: CASSQDAAQNTEAFF

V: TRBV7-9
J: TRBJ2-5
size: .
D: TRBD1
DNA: TGTGCCAGCAGCCTCGCCGGACAGGGTCTGGGGGAGACCCAGTACTTC
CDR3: CASSLAGQGLGETQYF